This T cell receptor (beta chain) stems from a study of blood T cell repertoires in COVID-19. Overall study: COVID-19 samples, acute and convalescent, were from the United States, Italy and Spain. PBMCs, B-cell-depleted T cells, or T cells were the source of the cDNA or gDNA that made up the material.

Between the trimmed V and J ends, which lost 7 bases and 3 bases, there was a span of 12 bases. Germline V gene lookup returns CDR1 SNHLY and CDR2 FYNNEI. This CDR3 is built from 13 residues. Per the original data handling: Scientists estimated how many nucleated cells there were by amplifying reference gene primers. Sequencing was performed with immunoSEQ multiplex PCR; in TCRdb, only in-frame clones are kept and a portion is missing. V and J calls and clone size are given by that table; D and trimming were obtained from the DNA. This table holds under 200,000 clones, over 80% found once. The receptor was derived from a woman aged 60-75 years with COVID-19, enrolled during active disease. Sequencing was done on a sample of peripheral blood. This chain joins TRBV2 and TRBJ1-1; tentative D call: TRBD1 (5 bases). The CDR3 nucleotides read TGTGCCAGCAAGGGGAGGGCCGACACTGAAGCTTTCTTT. Protein product: CASKGRADTEAFF.